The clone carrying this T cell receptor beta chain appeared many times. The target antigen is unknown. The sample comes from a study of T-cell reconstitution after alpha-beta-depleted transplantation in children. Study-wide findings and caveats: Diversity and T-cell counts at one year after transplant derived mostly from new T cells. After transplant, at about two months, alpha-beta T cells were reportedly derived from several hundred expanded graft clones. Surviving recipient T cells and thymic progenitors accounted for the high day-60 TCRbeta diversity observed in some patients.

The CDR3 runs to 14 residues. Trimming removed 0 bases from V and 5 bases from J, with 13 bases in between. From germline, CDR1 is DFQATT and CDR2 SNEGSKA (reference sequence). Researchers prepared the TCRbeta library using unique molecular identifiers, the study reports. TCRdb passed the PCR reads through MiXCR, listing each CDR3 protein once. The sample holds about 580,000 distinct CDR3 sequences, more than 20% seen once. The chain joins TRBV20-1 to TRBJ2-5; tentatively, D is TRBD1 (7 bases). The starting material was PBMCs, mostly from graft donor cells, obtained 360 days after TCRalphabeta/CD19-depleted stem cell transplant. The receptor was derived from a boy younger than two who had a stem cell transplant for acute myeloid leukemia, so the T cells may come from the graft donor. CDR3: CSAREEAGGETQYF. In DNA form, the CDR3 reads TGCAGTGCTAGAGAAGAGGCAGGGGGGGAGACCCAGTACTTC.